This TCR beta chain was sequenced during a study of T-cell memory formation after mild COVID-19. Overall study context: The study found TCR clusters largely donor specific.

Study-wide results and limits: Clones that shrank (day 15 to 85) were balanced CD4/CD8, whereas later expanders leaned CD4+.

This clonotype was observed a handful of times. No antigen is known for it. 5'RACE primed at constant segments yielded TCR alpha and TCR beta cDNA libraries bearing sample barcodes and UMIs. In TCRdb, the 5' RACE reads were re-called with MiXCR into one record per CDR3 protein. The profile covers about 260,000 distinct CDR3 sequences, with approximately 8% appearing a single time and about 20% taken by the ten largest. Germline lookup yields CDR1 SGHTA and CDR2 FQGNSA. Trimming cost V 4 bases and J 1 base; bases outside gene matches: 9. This CDR3 has 16 amino acids. Sequencing input: PBMCs or a T cell subset sorted from them (not recorded which). The chain joins TRBV7-2 to TRBJ2-5; 7 nucleotides match TRBD2. This clonotype was sampled from a young man who had mild COVID-19 (a few samples of this study predate the infection). Cell type and time point are not known. The CDR3 DNA follows: TGTGCCAGCAGCTATGGCCGGTCTAGCGGCCAAGAGACCCAGTACTTC. Its protein product is CASSYGRSSGQETQYF. Full variable domain (outside the CDR3, taken from reference TRBV7-2 and TRBJ2-5): GAGVSQSPSNKVTEKGKDVELRCDPISGHTALYWYRQSLGQGLEFLIYFQGNSAPDKSGLPSDRFSAERTGGSVSTLTIQRTQQEDSAVYLCASSYGRSSGQETQYFGPGTRLLVL.